Below, 7 T cell receptor beta chains from the same sample are listed, as sequenced in a study of T cell repertoires in cytomegalovirus infection. MiXCR, run by TCRdb on the reads, gives a single entry per CDR3 protein. The profile covers roughly 340,000 distinct CDR3 sequences, with almost 30% appearing a single time and 20% taken by the ten largest. The antigens these receptors bind are not known. Specimen: cultured PBMCs, collected from culture after CMV antigen stimulation. The receptor source for this set is a human donor in good health (CMV status not recorded). Some clones in this sample may be carry-over from other donors' samples.

The chain employs TRBV11-2 and TRBJ1-4; TRBD1 is a possible D gene (6 bases). Trimming removed 0 bases at V and 0 bases at J, with 17 bases between. The germline V gene has CDR1 SGHAT and CDR2 FQNNGV. The CDR3 contains 19 residues. CDR3 sequence reads: CASSLDADRNPATNEKLFF. As DNA, the CDR3 is TGTGCCAGCAGCTTAGACGCAGACAGGAACCCTGCAACTAATGAAAAACTGTTTTTT.

This clonotype was recorded many times. This rearrangement joins TRBV12-3 or TRBV12-4 to TRBJ2-4; TRBD2 matches 8 bases. The CDR3 extends over 14 amino acids. The trim removed 5 bases at V and 6 bases at J, leaving 6 bases unmatched. CDR3 sequence (DNA): TGTGCCAGCAGTACCGGGACTAGGTTAAACATTCAGTACTTC. Translating gives CASSTGTRLNIQYF.

This clonotype was found a few times. CDR3 loop: CASSPPARLNEQYF. The CDR3 bases are TGTGCCAGCTCACCACCGGCCAGGCTGAACGAGCAGTACTTC. The chain joins TRBV18 to TRBJ2-7, with unresolved D. Between the trimmed V and J ends, which lost 0 bases and 5 bases, there was a span of 11 bases. CDR3 length equals 14 residues. Germline assignment: CDR1 KGHSH and CDR2 LQKENI.

The chain has TRBV27 and TRBJ2-2; TRBD1 matches 7 bases. This CDR3 spans 16 amino acids. Losses at the gene ends were 5 bases for V and 4 bases for J; bases not matched to a gene: 10. Per the germline V gene, CDR1 is MNHEY and CDR2 is SMNVEV (reference sequence). CDR3 DNA: TGTGCCAGCAGTCCGTCGACAGGGTTGTTCACCGGGGAGCTGTTTTTT. It codes for CASSPSTGLFTGELFF.

The chain uses TRBV10-3 and TRBJ2-5, with no clear D. The germline gives CDR1 ENHRY, CDR2 SYGVKD. The CDR3 is made up of 13 amino acids. V was shortened by 0 bases and J by 0 bases, with 2 bases between the two germline ends. The CDR3 region is CAISESYQETQYF. In nucleotides, the CDR3 is TGTGCCATCAGTGAGTCGTACCAAGAGACCCAGTACTTC.

The chain is built from TRBV20-1 and TRBJ1-1, with 8 bases identical to TRBD1. Germline V lookup: CDR1 DFQATT, CDR2 SNEGSKA (reference sequence). The CDR3 loop spans 13 amino acids. The J segment lost 7 bases and the V segment lost 5 bases, leaving 9 bases of the junction unmatched. The CDR3 spells CSAARTGRGEAFF. The CDR3 DNA is TGCAGTGCTGCAAGGACAGGGAGGGGTGAAGCTTTCTTT.

The rearrangement links TRBV20-1 to TRBJ2-3; TRBD1 is a possible D gene (6 bases). V lost 6 bases and J 2 bases, leaving 9 bases between the germline ends. This CDR3 contains 12 residues. Germline-derived CDR1 and CDR2 are DFQATT and SNEGSKA (reference sequence). CDR3 region: CSATGNTDTQYF. CDR3 nucleotide sequence: TGCAGTGCAACAGGGAACACAGATACGCAGTATTTT.